The 5 T cell receptor beta chains below come from one sample, sequenced in a study of T cell repertoires in cytomegalovirus infection. Their antigen targets remain unknown. Each CDR3 protein gets one entry after TCRdb re-called the reads with MiXCR. Of roughly 920,000 distinct CDR3 sequences listed, roughly 30% were seen once; the top ten hold over 13%. The specimen comprised cultured CD8+ T cells from PBMCs, sampled from culture after CMV antigen stimulation. All receptors come from a human donor in good health (CMV status not recorded). Some clones in this sample may be carry-over from other donors' samples.

CDR3 nucleotides: TGTGCCAGCAATATCGACTGGAACACTGAAGCTTTCTTT. This codes for CASNIDWNTEAFF. The chain uses TRBV6-1 and TRBJ1-1; unclear D gene. There are 13 residues in the CDR3. Per germline, CDR1 MNHNS and CDR2 SASEGT. Trimming removed 7 bases from V and 1 base from J, with 10 bases in between.

The CDR3 spells CASSLSNRFYGYTF. The CDR3 nucleotides are TGTGCCAGCAGTTTATCGAACAGGTTCTATGGCTACACCTTC. The chain carries TRBV27 and TRBJ1-2, with a tentative D call TRBD1 (5 bases). The CDR3 has 14 residues. V gave up 0 bases and J gave up 4 bases, with 9 bases separating them. Germline loops: CDR1 MNHEY, CDR2 SMNVEV (reference sequence).

This clonotype has just one count. V usage is TRBV12-5 and J usage is TRBJ2-7, with 9 nucleotides matching TRBD1. The CDR3 extends over 20 amino acids. V lost 1 base and J lost 2; bases outside the gene matches: 18. Germline-derived CDR1 and CDR2 are LGHNT and FRNRAP. CDR3 in amino acids: CASGLALGTGSWGPTYEQYF. Here the CDR3 DNA reads TGTGCTAGTGGTTTGGCACTGGGGACAGGGTCGTGGGGGCCTACCTACGAGCAGTACTTC.

J is TRBJ2-3 and V is TRBV27; D remains unclear. The V end lost 2 bases, the J end lost 1 base, and 16 bases lay between the germline ends. The length of the CDR3 is 17 residues. Germline lookup yields CDR1 MNHEY and CDR2 SMNVEV (reference sequence). Here the CDR3 reads CASSLEGSALGTDTQYF. CDR3 coding DNA: TGTGCCAGCAGTTTAGAAGGAAGTGCCTTAGGCACAGATACGCAGTATTTT.

This clonotype was seen more than once but under ten times. The V call is TRBV7-3, the J call TRBJ2-1; maybe TRBD1 (6 bases). Deletions cut 5 bases from V and 0 bases from J, with 11 bases between. The germline V gene encodes CDR1 SGHTA and CDR2 FQGTGA. The CDR3 contains 15 residues. CDR3 coding DNA: TGTGCCAGCAGCGCTACAGGGACCTCCTACAATGAGCAGTTCTTC. Amino acid sequence: CASSATGTSYNEQFF.